The rows below give T cell receptor beta chains drawn from one sample of a study of CXCR3-negative and CXCR3-positive naive CD8 T cells. TCRdb reworked the 5' RACE reads into one entry per CDR3 protein, no DNA. This repertoire includes 150,000 or so distinct CDR3 sequences. Sequenced material: naive CXCR3+ CD8+ T cells from blood. The origin of the receptors is a human donor in good health. Some clones in this sample may be carry-over from other donors' samples. CDR3s include the opening cysteine and the closing phenylalanine or tryptophan.

>TRBV7-6|TRBJ1-1
CASSPGRYNTEAFF
>TRBV3-1|TRBJ2-1
CASSQDSGQAEQFF
>TRBV5-1|TRBJ2-7
CASSLPGTSGGNEQYF
>TRBV6-5|TRBJ2-7
CASSYQSGPRPYEQYF
>TRBV15|TRBJ2-7
CATSGIWGVPYEQYF
>TRBV4-1|TRBJ2-7
CASSQGGGHNSYEQYF
>TRBV7-9|TRBJ2-2
CASSSRVPGLAGSGELFF
>TRBV3-1|TRBJ2-7
CASSQALSYEQYF
>TRBV27|TRBJ2-1
CASSTGARGQFF
>TRBV7-2|TRBJ2-5
CASSHPPGETQYF
>TRBV6-2/TRBV6-3|TRBJ1-1
CASSLSGVNTEAFF
>TRBV24-1|TRBJ1-5
CATSDLLDQPQHF